Reported below is one TCR beta chain. What it binds is not known. The sample belongs to a study of cytomegalovirus exposure and HLA in healthy donors. Study results and limitations: High sensitivity and specificity were reportedly achieved when the classifier diagnosed cytomegalovirus status. It was taken for granted in presence/absence analyses that sequencing depth across donors was roughly uniform. Being productive about 90% or about 30% of the time was typical of most TCR beta V segments in an earlier analysis.

The PCR made use of 60 Vbeta and 13 Jbeta primers. Using immunoSEQ multiplex PCR, the repertoire was profiled, and TCRdb retains in-frame clones only, with some absent. Seen here are around 38,000 clones, about 66% observed once, and the top ten hold less than 20%. Germline V lookup: CDR1 ENHRY, CDR2 SYGVKD. This CDR3 has 13 residues. Trimming left V 4 bases short and J 6 bases short, with 11 bases between. J is TRBJ2-3 and V is TRBV10-3; D is undetermined. Sequencing was done on a sample of PBMCs. The sequence was collected from a man between 50 and 59 years old in good health and CMV-seropositive. The CDR3 protein is CAISADMFDTQYF. The CDR3 bases are TGTGCCATCAGTGCCGACATGTTTGATACGCAGTATTTT.